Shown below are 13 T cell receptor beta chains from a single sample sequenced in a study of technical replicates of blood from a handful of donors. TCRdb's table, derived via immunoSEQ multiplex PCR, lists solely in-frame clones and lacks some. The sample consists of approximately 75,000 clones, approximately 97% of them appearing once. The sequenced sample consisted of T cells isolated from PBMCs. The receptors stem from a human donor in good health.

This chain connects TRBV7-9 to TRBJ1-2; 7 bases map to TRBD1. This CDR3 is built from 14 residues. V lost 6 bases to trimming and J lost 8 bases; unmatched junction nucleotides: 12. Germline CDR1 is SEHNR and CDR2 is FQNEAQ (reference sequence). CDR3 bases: TGTGCCAGCAGTATAAAGGGGGCCTTTGAAGGCTACACCTTC. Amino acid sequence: CASSIKGAFEGYTF.

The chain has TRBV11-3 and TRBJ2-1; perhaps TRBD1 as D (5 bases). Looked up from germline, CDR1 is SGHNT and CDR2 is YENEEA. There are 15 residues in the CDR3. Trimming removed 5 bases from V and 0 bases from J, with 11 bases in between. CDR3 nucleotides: TGTGCCAGCAGCCTTCAGGGAAGCTCCTACAATGAGCAGTTCTTC. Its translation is CASSLQGSSYNEQFF.

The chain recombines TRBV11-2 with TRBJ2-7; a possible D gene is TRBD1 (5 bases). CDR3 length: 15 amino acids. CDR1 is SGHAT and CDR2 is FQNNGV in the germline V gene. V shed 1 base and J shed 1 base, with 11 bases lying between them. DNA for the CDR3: TGTGCCAGCAGCTTAGGACGGACACCATCCTACGAGCAGTACTTC. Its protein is CASSLGRTPSYEQYF.

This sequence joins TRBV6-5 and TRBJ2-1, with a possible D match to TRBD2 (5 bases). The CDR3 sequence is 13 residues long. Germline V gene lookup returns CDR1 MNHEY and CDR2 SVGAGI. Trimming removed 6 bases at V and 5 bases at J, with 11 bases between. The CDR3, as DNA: TGTGCCAGCAGCCCCTACGGGGACAATGAGCAGTTCTTC. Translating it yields CASSPYGDNEQFF.

In DNA form, the CDR3 reads TGTGCCAGCCGTCTCCTGGCGGAAGAGACCCAGTACTTC. It translates to CASRLLAEETQYF. V usage is TRBV27 and J usage is TRBJ2-5; the D is unclear. The CDR3 runs 13 residues. Germline CDR1 is MNHEY and CDR2 is SMNVEV (reference sequence). V lost 8 bases and J 3 bases, leaving 13 bases between the germline ends.

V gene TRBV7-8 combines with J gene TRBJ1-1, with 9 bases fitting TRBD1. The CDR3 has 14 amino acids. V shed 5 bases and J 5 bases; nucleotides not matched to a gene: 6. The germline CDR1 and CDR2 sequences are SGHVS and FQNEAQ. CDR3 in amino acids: CASSQQGAGTEAFF. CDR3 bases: TGTGCCAGCAGCCAACAGGGGGCAGGTACTGAAGCTTTCTTT.

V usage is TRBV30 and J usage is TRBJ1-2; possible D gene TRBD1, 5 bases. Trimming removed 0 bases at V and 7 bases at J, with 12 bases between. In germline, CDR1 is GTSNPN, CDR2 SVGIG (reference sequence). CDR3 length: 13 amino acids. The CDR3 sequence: CAWSVNGGGGYTF. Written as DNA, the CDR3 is TGTGCCTGGAGTGTAAATGGGGGAGGTGGCTACACCTTC.

The DNA of the CDR3 is TGTGCCAGCAGCTTAGATTTGGGGCAGATGTCCTTTGAAGCTTTCTTT. Amino acids: CASSLDLGQMSFEAFF. The V call is TRBV7-9, the J call TRBJ1-1, with D maybe TRBD1 (5 bases). The CDR3 is 16 residues long. Trimming stripped 1 base from V and 7 bases from J, with 19 bases between. Per the germline V gene, CDR1 is SEHNR and CDR2 is FQNEAQ (reference sequence).

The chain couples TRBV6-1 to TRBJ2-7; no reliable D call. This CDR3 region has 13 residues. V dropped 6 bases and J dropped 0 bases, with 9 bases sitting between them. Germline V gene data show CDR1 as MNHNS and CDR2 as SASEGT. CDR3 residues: CASSFLGSYEQYF. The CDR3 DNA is TGTGCCAGCAGCTTTCTAGGCTCCTACGAGCAGTACTTC.

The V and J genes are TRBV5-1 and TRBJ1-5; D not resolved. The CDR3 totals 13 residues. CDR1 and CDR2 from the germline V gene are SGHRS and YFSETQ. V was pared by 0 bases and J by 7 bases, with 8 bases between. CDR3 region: CASSLGPGQPQHF. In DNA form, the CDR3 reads TGCGCCAGCAGCTTGGGACCGGGACAGCCCCAGCATTTT.

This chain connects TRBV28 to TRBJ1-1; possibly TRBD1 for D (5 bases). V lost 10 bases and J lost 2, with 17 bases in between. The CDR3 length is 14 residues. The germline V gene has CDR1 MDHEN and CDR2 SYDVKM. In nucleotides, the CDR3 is TGTGCCACCACTTACGTGACAGTTAACACTGAAGCTTTCTTT. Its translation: CATTYVTVNTEAFF.

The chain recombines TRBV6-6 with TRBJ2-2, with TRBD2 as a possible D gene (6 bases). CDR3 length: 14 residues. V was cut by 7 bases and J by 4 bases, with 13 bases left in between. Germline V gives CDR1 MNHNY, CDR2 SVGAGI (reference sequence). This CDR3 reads CASTLLAGTGELFF. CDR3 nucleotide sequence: TGTGCCAGCACTTTACTAGCAGGCACCGGGGAGCTGTTTTTT.

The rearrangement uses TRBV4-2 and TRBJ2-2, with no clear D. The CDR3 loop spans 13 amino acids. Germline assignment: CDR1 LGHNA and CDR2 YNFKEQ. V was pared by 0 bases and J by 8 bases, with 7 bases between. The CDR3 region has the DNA TGTGCCAGCAGCCAAGATCTAACGGGGGAGCTGTTTTTT. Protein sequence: CASSQDLTGELFF.